This T cell receptor (beta chain) comes out of a study of blood T cell repertoires in COVID-19. The table came from immunoSEQ multiplex PCR; TCRdb's copy has only in-frame clones and leaves some out. This sample has around 300,000 clones, with 75% to 95% found just once. Recovery among Cohort 3 donors was established by two negative PCRs, clearance, or symptom resolution. V was shortened by 5 bases and J by 5 bases, with 13 bases between the two germline ends. Germline CDR1 MDHEN, CDR2 SYDVKM. The CDR3 is made up of 14 amino acids. This TCR was recovered from a woman aged 25 to 39 who had recovered from COVID-19. This rearrangement joins TRBV28 to TRBJ1-3, with a tentative D call TRBD1 (6 bases). Sequencing input: PBMCs or T cells enriched from blood (not recorded which). CDR3 nucleotides: TGTGCCAGCAGTCCTCCAGGGGAGAGAAACACCATATATTTT. Translated: CASSPPGERNTIYF.